The next 9 T cell receptor beta chains were all read from a single sample in a study of blood T cell repertoires in COVID-19 (dated by TCRdb to 2020 to 2022). The protocol used for the library was the immunoSEQ multiplex PCR assay. TCRdb's version of the immuneACCESS table is confined to in-frame rearrangements and falls short of the full clone set. An unresolved V gene accounts for under half of the shortfall where checked; the remainder is of unknown origin. The sample profile shows about 87,000 clones; about 80% of them were found once. Around 4.5% of the sample is in the top ten clones. The source material was peripheral blood. Every receptor here comes from a woman between 45 and 60 years old with acute or convalescent COVID-19.

The chain recombines TRBV4-1 with TRBJ1-1; TRBD1 might be the D (6 bases). From germline, CDR1 is MGHRA and CDR2 YSYEKL. The V end was cut by 1 base, the J end by 11 bases, with 14 bases between. This CDR3 has 13 residues. CDR3 residues: CASSQGVERGAFF. As DNA, the CDR3 is TGCGCCAGCAGCCAAGGCGTGGAGAGGGGGGCTTTCTTT.

The chain carries TRBV2 and TRBJ1-2; weak D call: TRBD1 (6 bases). V lost 7 bases and J 4 bases, leaving 13 bases between the germline ends. The CDR3 is 13 amino acids. The germline V gene encodes CDR1 SNHLY and CDR2 FYNNEI. The CDR3 spells CASNTGMGYGYTF. The CDR3 DNA reads TGTGCCAGCAATACAGGGATGGGCTATGGCTACACCTTC.

The chain couples TRBV11-2 to TRBJ1-6, with 8 bases lining up with TRBD1. In germline, CDR1 is SGHAT, CDR2 FQNNGV. This CDR3 is built from 16 residues. With V trimmed by 5 bases and J by 1 base, 4 bases remained unmatched. In DNA form, the CDR3 reads TGTGCCAGCAGCCCGGACAGGGTTTCCTATAATTCACCCCTCCACTTT. Translated, it gives CASSPDRVSYNSPLHF.

The chain carries TRBV28 and TRBJ1-6; no clear D. The CDR3 runs to 16 residues. Germline V gene sequence: CDR1 MDHEN, CDR2 SYDVKM. V gave up 6 bases and J gave up 0 bases, with 12 bases separating them. The CDR3 DNA reads TGTGCCAGCAGGAAGAGGGAGGACTCCTATAATTCACCCCTCCACTTT. The encoded protein is CASRKREDSYNSPLHF.

The DNA of the CDR3 is TGTGCCAGCAGCTTATTGGGGCTCGGAGAGACCCAGTACTTC. Protein product: CASSLLGLGETQYF. The genes are TRBV7-2 and TRBJ2-5, with D maybe TRBD1 (5 bases). Germline CDR1 SGHTA, CDR2 FQGNSA. CDR3 size: 14 residues. Trimming removed 2 bases from V and 4 bases from J, with 11 bases in between. The whole variable domain, remainder taken from reference TRBV7-2 and TRBJ2-5, is GAGVSQSPSNKVTEKGKDVELRCDPISGHTALYWYRQSLGQGLEFLIYFQGNSAPDKSGLPSDRFSAERTGGSVSTLTIQRTQQEDSAVYLCASSLLGLGETQYFGPGTRLLVL.

V gene TRBV9 combines with J gene TRBJ1-1; no firm D call. V lost 2 bases and J 0 bases, leaving 8 bases between the germline ends. This CDR3 has 14 amino acids. The germline V gene encodes CDR1 SGDLS and CDR2 YYNGEE. The CDR3 region has the DNA TGTGCCAGCAGCGTGGCAGCGGTGAACACTGAAGCTTTCTTT. It codes for CASSVAAVNTEAFF.

The table lists this clone with a few counts. The chain has TRBV19 and TRBJ1-4; TRBD1 might be the D (5 bases). Trimming cost V 5 bases and J 8 bases, with 18 bases left between them. Germline-derived CDR1 and CDR2 are LNHDA and SQIVND (reference sequence). The CDR3 is made up of 15 amino acids. The CDR3 loop reads CASSPYRQAGEKLFF. CDR3 DNA: TGTGCCAGTAGTCCCTACAGGCAAGCGGGGGAAAAACTGTTTTTT.

V gene TRBV3-1 (or the pseudogene TRBV3-2) combines with J gene TRBJ1-1, with a weak D call TRBD1 (5 bases). Germline V gene data show CDR1 as LGHDT and CDR2 as YNNKEL (reference sequence). V shed 0 bases and J shed 10 bases, with 9 bases lying between them. This CDR3 is built from 12 residues. CDR3 loop: CASSQEAGGAFF. CDR3 coding DNA: TGTGCCAGCAGCCAAGAAGCGGGGGGAGCTTTCTTT.

The V and J genes are TRBV28 and TRBJ2-5; a possible D gene is TRBD1 (6 bases). Germline lookup yields CDR1 MDHEN and CDR2 SYDVKM. Trimming stripped 4 bases from V and 1 base from J, with 13 bases between. The CDR3 is 15 residues long. The CDR3 region is CASSSAGTIQETQYF. DNA of the CDR3: TGTGCCAGCAGTTCCGCCGGGACAATCCAAGAGACCCAGTACTTC.